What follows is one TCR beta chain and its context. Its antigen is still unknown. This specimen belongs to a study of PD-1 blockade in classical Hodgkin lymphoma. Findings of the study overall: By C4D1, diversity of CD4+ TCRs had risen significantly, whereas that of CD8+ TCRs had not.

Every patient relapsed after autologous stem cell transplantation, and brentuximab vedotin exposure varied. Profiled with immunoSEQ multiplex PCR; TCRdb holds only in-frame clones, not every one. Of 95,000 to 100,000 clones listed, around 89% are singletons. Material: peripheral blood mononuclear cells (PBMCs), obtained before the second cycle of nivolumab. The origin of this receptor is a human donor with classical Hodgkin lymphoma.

The CDR3 DNA reads TGTGCCAGTAGTGGAGGGGGCCAGGAGACCCAGTACTTC. Protein sequence: CASSGGGQETQYF. The gene calls are TRBV19 and TRBJ2-5; TRBD1 is a possible D gene (7 bases). The length of the CDR3 is 13 residues. V gave up 5 bases and J gave up 5 bases, with 12 bases separating them. Germline CDR1 is LNHDA and CDR2 is SQIVND (reference sequence).